This T cell receptor beta chain derives from a study of blood T cell repertoires in COVID-19. Germline values: CDR1 SGHRS, CDR2 YFSETQ. Trimming shortened V by 4 bases and J by 4 bases, and 11 bases separated the two germline ends. The CDR3 runs 13 residues. Methods used by the authors: Quantification of nucleated cells was approximated via reference gene primer amplification. Produced via immunoSEQ multiplex PCR; TCRdb's table is partial and in-frame only. D and trimming were read from the DNA, whereas the V and J calls and clone size are those reported in that table. Of about 63,000 clones listed, around nine tenths are singletons.

This clonotype was sampled from a woman aged 80 or over with acute or convalescent COVID-19. V and J are TRBV5-1 and TRBJ2-5; TRBD1 might be the D (6 bases). Material for sequencing was peripheral blood. The CDR3 DNA reads TGCGCCAGCAGCACACAAGGGGGAGAGACCCAGTACTTC. Residues: CASSTQGGETQYF.